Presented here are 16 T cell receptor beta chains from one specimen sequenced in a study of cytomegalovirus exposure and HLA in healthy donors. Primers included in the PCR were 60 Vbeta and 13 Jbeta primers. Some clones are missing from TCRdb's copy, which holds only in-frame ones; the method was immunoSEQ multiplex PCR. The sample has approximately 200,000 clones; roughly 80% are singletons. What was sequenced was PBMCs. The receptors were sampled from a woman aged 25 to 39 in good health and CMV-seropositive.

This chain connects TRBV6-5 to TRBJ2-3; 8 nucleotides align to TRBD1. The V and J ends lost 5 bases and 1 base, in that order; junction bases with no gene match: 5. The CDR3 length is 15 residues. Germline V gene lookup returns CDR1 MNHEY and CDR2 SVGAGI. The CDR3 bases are TGTGCCAGCAGTACGACAGGGGTCGGCACAGATACGCAGTATTTT. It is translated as CASSTTGVGTDTQYF.

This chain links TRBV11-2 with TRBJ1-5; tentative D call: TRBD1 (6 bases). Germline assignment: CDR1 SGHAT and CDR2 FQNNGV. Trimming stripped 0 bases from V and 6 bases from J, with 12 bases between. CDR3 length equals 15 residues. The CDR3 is CASSLEGGGSQPQHF. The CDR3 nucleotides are TGTGCCAGCAGCTTAGAGGGCGGGGGCAGTCAGCCCCAGCATTTT.

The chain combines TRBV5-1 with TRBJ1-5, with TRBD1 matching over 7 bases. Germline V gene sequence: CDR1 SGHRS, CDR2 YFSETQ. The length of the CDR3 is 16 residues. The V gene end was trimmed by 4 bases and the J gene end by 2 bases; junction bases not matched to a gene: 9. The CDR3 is CASSETGTAGNQPQHF. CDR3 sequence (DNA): TGCGCCAGCAGCGAAACGGGGACAGCGGGCAATCAGCCCCAGCATTTT.

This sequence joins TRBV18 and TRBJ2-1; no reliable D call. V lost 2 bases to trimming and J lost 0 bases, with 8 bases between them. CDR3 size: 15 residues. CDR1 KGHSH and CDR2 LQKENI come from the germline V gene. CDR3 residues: CASSPDTSSYNEQFF. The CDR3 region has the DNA TGTGCCAGCTCACCAGACACGAGCTCCTACAATGAGCAGTTCTTC.

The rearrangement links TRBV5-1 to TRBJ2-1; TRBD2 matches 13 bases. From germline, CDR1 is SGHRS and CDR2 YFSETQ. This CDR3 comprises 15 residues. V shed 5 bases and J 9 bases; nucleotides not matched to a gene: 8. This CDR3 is CASRFGLAGVGEQFF. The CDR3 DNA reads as TGCGCCAGCAGGTTCGGACTAGCGGGGGTCGGTGAGCAGTTCTTC.

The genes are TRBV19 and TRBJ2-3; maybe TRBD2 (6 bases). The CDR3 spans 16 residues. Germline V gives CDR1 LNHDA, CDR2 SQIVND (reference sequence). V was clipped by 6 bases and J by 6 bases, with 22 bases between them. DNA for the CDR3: TGTGCCAGTAGCCCGCGGGGCGCTGGTTTAGGGGATACGCAGTATTTT. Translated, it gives CASSPRGAGLGDTQYF.

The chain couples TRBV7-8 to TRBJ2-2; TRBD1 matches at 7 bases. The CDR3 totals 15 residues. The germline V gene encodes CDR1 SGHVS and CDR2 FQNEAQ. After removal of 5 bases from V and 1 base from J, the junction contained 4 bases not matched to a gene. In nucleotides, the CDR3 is TGTGCCAGCAGCCCCCAGGGGGAGAACACCGGGGAGCTGTTTTTT. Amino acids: CASSPQGENTGELFF.

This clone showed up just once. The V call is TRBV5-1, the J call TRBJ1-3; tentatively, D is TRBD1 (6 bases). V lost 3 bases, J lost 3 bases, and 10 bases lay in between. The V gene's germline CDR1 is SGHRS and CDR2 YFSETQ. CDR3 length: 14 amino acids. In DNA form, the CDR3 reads TGCGCCAGCAGCTCGGACAGTATTGGAAACACCATATATTTT. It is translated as CASSSDSIGNTIYF.

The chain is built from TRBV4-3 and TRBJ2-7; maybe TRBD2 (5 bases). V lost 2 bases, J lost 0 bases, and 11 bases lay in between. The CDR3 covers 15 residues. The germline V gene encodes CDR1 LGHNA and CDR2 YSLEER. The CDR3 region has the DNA TGCGCCAGCAGCCAAAAGGAGGAAGTCTCCTACGAGCAGTACTTC. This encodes CASSQKEEVSYEQYF.

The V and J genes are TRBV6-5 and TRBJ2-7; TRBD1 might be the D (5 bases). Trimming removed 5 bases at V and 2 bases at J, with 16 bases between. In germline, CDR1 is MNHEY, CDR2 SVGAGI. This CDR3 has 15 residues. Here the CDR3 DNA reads TGTGCCAGCAGTCGCCCCAGCAGGGTTCCCTACGAGCAGTACTTC. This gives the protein CASSRPSRVPYEQYF.

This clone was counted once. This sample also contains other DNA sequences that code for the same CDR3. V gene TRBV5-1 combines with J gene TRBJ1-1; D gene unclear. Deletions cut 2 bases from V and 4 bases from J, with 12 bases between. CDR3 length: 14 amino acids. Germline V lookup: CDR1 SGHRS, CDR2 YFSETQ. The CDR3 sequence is CASSFGVVSTEAFF. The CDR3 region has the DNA TGCGCCAGCAGCTTTGGAGTCGTCTCCACTGAAGCTTTCTTT.

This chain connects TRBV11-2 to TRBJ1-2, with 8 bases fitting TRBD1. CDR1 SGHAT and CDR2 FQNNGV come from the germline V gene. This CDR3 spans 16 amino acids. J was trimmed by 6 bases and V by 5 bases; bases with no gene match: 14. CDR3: CASSRPGTGAKNGYTF. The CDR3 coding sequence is TGTGCCAGCAGCCGGCCGGGGACAGGAGCAAAGAATGGCTACACCTTC.

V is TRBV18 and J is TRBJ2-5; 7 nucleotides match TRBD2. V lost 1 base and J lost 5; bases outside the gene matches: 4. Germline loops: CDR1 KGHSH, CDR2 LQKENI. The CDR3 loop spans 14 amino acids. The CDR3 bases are TGTGCCAGCTCACCACTGGGAGGGACGGAGACCCAGTACTTC. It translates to CASSPLGGTETQYF.

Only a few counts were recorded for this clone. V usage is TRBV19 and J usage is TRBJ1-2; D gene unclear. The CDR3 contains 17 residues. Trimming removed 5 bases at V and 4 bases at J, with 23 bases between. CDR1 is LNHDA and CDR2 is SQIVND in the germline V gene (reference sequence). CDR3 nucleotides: TGTGCCAGTAGTTCCAGTCACAGTACCCAGGTCGCCTATGGCTACACCTTC. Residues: CASSSSHSTQVAYGYTF.

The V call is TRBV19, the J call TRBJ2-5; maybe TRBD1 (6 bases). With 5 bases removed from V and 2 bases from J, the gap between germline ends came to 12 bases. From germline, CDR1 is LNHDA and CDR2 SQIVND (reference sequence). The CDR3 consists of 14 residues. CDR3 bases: TGTGCCAGTAGTCCAGGGGTCGGGCAAGAGACCCAGTACTTC. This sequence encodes CASSPGVGQETQYF.

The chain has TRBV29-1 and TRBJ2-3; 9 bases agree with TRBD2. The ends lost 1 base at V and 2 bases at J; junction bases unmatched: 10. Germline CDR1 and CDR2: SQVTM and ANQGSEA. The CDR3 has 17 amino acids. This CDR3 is CSVEGARSGGFTDTQYF. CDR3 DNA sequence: TGCAGCGTTGAAGGGGCCAGGAGCGGGGGGTTCACAGATACGCAGTATTTT.